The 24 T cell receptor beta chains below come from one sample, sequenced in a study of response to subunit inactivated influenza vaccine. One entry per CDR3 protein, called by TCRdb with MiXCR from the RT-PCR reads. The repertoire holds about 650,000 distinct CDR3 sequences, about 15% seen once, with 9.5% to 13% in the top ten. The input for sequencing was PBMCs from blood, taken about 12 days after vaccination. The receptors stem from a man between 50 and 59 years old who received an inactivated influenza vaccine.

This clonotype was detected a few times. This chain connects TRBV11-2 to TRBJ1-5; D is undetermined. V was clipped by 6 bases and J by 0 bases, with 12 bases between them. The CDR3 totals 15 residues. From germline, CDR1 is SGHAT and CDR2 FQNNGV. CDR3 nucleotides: TGTGCCAGCAGGTCAGCGGGTAGTAGCAATCAGCCCCAGCATTTT. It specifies CASRSAGSSNQPQHF. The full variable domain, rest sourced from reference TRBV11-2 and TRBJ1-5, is EAGVAQSPRYKIIEKRQSVAFWCNPISGHATLYWYQQILGQGPKLLIQFQNNGVVDDSQLPKDRFSAERLKGVDSTLKIQPAKLEDSAVYLCASRSAGSSNQPQHFGDGTRLSIL.

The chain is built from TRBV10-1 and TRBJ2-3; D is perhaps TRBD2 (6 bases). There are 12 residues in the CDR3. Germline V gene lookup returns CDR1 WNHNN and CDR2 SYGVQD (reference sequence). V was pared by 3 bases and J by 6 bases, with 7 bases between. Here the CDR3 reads CASSDAGDTQYF. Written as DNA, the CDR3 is TGCGCCAGCAGTGATGCGGGGGATACGCAGTATTTT.

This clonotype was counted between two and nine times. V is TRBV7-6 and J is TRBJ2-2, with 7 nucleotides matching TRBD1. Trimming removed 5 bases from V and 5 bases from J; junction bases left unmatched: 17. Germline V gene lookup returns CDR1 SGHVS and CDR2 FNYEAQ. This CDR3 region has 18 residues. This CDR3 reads CASSNPTGMVVGTGELFF. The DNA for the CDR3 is TGTGCCAGCAGCAACCCGACAGGGATGGTCGTGGGGACCGGGGAGCTGTTTTTT. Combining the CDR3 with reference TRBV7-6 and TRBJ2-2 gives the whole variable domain GAGVSQSPRYKVTKRGQDVALRCDPISGHVSLYWYRQALGQGPEFLTYFNYEAQQDKSGLPNDRFSAERPEGSISTLTIQRTEQRDSAMYRCASSNPTGMVVGTGELFFGEGSRLTVL.

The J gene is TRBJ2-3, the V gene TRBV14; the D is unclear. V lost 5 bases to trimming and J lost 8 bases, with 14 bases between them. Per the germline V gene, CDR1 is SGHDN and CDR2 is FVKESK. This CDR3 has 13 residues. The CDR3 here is CASSRARRSTQYF. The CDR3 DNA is TGTGCCAGCAGCAGGGCGAGAAGAAGTACGCAGTATTTT. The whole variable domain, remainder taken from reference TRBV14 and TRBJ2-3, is EAGVTQFPSHSVIEKGQTVTLRCDPISGHDNLYWYRRVMGKEIKFLLHFVKESKQDESGMPNNRFLAERTGGTYSTLKVQPAELEDSGVYFCASSRARRSTQYFGPGTRLTVL.

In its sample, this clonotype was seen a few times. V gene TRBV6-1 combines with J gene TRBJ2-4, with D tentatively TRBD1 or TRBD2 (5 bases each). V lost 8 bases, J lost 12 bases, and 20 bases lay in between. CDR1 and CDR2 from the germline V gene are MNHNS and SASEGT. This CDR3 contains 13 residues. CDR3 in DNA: TGTGCCAGCGGACGATCGGGGCAACTTACTCAGTACTTC. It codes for CASGRSGQLTQYF.

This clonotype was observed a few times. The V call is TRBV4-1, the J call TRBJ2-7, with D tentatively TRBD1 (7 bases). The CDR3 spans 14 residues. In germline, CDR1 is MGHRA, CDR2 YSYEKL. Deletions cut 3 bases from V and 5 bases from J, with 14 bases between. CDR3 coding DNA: TGCGCCAGCAGCCACAGTCGCAGGGGGGACGAGCAGTACTTC. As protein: CASSHSRRGDEQYF.

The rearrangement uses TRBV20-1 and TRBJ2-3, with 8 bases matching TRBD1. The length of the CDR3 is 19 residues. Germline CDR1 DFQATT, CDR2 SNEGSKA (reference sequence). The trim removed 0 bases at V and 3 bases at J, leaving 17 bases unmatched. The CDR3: CSARDLGRQGADITDTQYF. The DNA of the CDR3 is TGCAGTGCTAGAGATCTGGGGAGGCAGGGGGCGGATATAACAGATACGCAGTATTTT.

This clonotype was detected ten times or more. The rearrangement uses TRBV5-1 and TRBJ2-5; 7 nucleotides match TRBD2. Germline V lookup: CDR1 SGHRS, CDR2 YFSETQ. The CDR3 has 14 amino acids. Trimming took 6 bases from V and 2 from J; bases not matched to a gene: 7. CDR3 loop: CASKTSELQETQYF. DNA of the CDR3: TGCGCCAGCAAAACTAGCGAGTTACAAGAGACCCAGTACTTC.

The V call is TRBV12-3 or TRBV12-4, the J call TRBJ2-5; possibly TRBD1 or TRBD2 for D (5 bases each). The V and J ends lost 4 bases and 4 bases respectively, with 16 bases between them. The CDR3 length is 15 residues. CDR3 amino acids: CASSSTGTVGETQYF. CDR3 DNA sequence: TGTGCCAGCAGTTCGACCGGGACGGTGGGAGAGACCCAGTACTTC.

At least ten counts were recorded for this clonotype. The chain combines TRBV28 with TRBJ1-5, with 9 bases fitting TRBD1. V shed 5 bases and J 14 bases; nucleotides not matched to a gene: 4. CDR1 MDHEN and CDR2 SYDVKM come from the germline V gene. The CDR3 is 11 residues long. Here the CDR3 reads CASSLRDREHF. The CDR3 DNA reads TGTGCCAGCAGTCTCCGGGACAGGGAGCATTTT.

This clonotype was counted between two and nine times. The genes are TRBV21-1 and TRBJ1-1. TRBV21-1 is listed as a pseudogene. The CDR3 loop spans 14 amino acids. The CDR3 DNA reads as TGTGCCAGCAGCAGACGAGGAAGTCGGACTGAAGCTTTCTTT. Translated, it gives CASSRRGSRTEAFF.

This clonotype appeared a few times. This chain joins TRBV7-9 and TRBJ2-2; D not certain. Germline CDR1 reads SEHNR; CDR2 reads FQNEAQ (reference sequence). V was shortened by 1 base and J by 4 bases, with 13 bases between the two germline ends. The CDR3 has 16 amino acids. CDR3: CASSLGQDGPTGELFF. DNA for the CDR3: TGTGCCAGCAGCTTAGGACAAGATGGGCCCACCGGGGAGCTGTTTTTT.

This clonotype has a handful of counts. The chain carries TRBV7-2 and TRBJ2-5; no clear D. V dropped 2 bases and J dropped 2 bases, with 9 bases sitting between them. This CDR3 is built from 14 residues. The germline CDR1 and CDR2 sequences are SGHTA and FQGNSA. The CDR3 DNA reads TGTGCCAGCAGCTTATCCGGGTGGCAAGAGACCCAGTACTTC. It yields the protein CASSLSGWQETQYF.

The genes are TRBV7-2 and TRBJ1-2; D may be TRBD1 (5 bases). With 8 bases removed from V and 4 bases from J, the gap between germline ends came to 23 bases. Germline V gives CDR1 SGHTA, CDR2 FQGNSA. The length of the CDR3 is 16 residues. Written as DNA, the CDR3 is TGTGCCAGCTTAATTTCGGCGGTCACCGGGGCCTATGGCTACACCTTC. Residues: CASLISAVTGAYGYTF.

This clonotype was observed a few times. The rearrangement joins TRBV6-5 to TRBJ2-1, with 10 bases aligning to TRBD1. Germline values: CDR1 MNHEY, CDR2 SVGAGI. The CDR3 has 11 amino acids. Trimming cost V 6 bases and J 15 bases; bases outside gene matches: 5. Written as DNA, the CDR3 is TGTGCCAGCAGGGGACAGGGGAGCTCGTTCTTC. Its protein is CASRGQGSSFF.

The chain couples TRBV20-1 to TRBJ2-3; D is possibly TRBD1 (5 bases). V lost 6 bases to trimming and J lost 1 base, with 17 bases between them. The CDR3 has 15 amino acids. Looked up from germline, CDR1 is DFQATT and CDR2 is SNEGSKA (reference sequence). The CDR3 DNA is TGCAGTGCCATAAACCCAACCAGGGGCACAGATACGCAGTATTTT. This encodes CSAINPTRGTDTQYF.

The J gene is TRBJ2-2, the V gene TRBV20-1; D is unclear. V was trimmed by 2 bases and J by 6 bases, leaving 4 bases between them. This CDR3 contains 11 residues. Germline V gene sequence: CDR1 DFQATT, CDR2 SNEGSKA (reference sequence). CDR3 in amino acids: CSARFAGELFF. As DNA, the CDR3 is TGCAGTGCTAGATTCGCCGGGGAGCTGTTTTTT.

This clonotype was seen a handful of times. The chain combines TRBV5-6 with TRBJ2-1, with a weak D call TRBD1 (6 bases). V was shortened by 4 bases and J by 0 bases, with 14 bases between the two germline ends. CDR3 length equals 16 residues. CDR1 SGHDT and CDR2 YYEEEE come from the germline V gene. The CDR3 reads CASSGRQESSYNEQFF. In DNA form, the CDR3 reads TGTGCCAGCAGCGGAAGACAGGAAAGCTCCTACAATGAGCAGTTCTTC.

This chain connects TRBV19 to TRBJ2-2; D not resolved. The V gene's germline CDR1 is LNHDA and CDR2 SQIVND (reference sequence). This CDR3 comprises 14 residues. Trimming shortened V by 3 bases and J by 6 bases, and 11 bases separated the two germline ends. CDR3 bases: TGTGCCAGTAGTATCGGGCCCCGGGCCGGGGAGCTGTTTTTT. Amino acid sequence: CASSIGPRAGELFF.

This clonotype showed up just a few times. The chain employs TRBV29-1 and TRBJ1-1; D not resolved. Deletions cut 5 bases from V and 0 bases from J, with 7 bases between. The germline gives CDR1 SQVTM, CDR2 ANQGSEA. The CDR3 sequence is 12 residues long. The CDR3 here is CSVMGLNTEAFF. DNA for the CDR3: TGCAGCGTTATGGGCCTGAACACTGAAGCTTTCTTT. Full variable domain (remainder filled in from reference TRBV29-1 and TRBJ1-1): SAVISQKPSRDICQRGTSLTIQCQVDSQVTMMFWYRQQPGQSLTLIATANQGSEATYESGFVIDKFPISRPNLTFSTLTVSNMSPEDSSIYLCSVMGLNTEAFFGQGTRLTVV.

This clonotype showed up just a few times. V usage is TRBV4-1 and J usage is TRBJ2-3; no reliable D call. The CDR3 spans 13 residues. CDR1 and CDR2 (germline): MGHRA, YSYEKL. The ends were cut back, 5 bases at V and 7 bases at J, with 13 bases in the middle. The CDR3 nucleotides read TGCGCCAGCAGCTCCCCGGGTAGAAATACGCAGTATTTT. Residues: CASSSPGRNTQYF.

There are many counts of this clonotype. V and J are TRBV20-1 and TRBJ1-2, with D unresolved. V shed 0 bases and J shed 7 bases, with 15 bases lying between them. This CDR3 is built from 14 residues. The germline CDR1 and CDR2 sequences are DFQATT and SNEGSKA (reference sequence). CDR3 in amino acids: CSARDLRSSGGYTF. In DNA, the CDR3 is TGCAGTGCTAGAGATCTGAGGAGTTCCGGTGGCTACACCTTC.

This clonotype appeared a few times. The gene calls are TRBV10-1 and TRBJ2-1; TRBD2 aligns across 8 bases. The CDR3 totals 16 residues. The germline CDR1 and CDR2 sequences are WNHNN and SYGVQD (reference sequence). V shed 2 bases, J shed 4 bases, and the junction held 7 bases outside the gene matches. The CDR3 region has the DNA TGCGCCAGCAGTGAGCGGTCGGCTAGCGGGTACAATGAGCAGTTCTTC. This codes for CASSERSASGYNEQFF.

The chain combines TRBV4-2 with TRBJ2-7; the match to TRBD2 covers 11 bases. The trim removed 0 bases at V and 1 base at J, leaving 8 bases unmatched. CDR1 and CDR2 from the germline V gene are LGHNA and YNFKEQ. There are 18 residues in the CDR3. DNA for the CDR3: TGTGCCAGCAGCCAAGAGGCTAGCGGGGGGACGGTTTCCTACGAGCAGTACTTC. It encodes CASSQEASGGTVSYEQYF.